The T cell receptor beta chain described here comes from a study of T cell responses to AZD1222 COVID-19 vaccine. Study observations and caveats: The sample set comprised mostly white British donors with more females, and clonal diversity was possibly underestimated.

The CDR3 is 16 amino acids. Germline loops: CDR1 SNHLY, CDR2 FYNNEI. Losses at the gene ends were 7 bases for V and 6 bases for J; bases not matched to a gene: 10. The table came from immunoSEQ multiplex PCR; TCRdb's copy has only in-frame clones and leaves some out. This repertoire shows 40,000 to 55,000 clones, approximately 83% found once; its top ten account for around 7%. This clone has just a few counts. Its antigen is still unknown. Second doses at about 4 or about 12 weeks were pooled. Sequencing used peripheral blood, obtained 28 days after the second AZD1222 dose. The receptor's source is an adult who received the AZD1222 COVID-19 vaccine. The rearrangement links TRBV2 to TRBJ2-1; TRBD2 matches at 12 bases. CDR3 protein: CASTPLTSGRSNEQFF. The CDR3 DNA sequence: TGTGCCAGCACCCCACTGACTAGCGGGAGAAGCAATGAGCAGTTCTTC. The full variable domain, in which reference TRBV2 and TRBJ2-1 provide the parts outside the CDR3, is EPEVTQTPSHQVTQMGQEVILRCVPISNHLYFYWYRQILGQKVEFLVSFYNNEISEKSEIFDDQFSVERPDGSNFTLKIRSTKLEDSAMYFCASTPLTSGRSNEQFFGPGTRLTVL.